This T cell receptor (beta chain) was retrieved from a study of OX40 agonist ivuxolimab in advanced cancers. Whole-study context: A male proportion of under 90% was recorded, with mean age approximately 64 years and range 23 to 79.

The CDR3 is 14 amino acids. The ends were cut back, 4 bases at V and 6 bases at J, with 15 bases in the middle. Per the germline V gene, CDR1 is SQVTM and CDR2 is ANQGSEA. TCRdb's copy holds only in-frame clones and misses some; the assay was immunoSEQ multiplex PCR. The sample has about 84,000 clones; roughly 85% are singletons. This clonotype was sampled from an adult with an advanced solid tumor such as melanoma, head and neck, liver or kidney cancer. The V call is TRBV29-1, the J call TRBJ2-2; unclear D gene. Specimen: CD4+ or CD8+ T cells sorted from blood, collected in a trial of the OX40 agonist ivuxolimab. The CDR3 DNA reads as TGCAGCGTTGTCGGCGAGAAGGTCCCCGGGGAGCTGTTTTTT. Translation gives CSVVGEKVPGELFF.